Presented here are 4 T cell receptor beta chains from one specimen sequenced in a study of T cells of healthy individuals listed by TCRdb under 2018. Receptors were amplified or captured by 5' RACE. Instrument on record: Illumina MiSeq. The public sequencing data were trimmed at Q25 with fastp and processed into clonotypes with MiXCR by TCRdb, which kept only in-frame beta chains. Each CDR3 protein appears once, grouped with its most common genes and DNA. Present in this sample are some 100,000 distinct CDR3 sequences, 17% of which were seen just once. The ten largest clones take up over 5% of the sample. All receptors derive from a human donor in good health.

This clonotype has more than one count but fewer than ten. The V gene is TRBV15, the J gene TRBJ2-2, with TRBD2 identical over 13 bases. Germline loops: CDR1 LNHNV, CDR2 YYDKDF (reference sequence). V trimming: 0 bases; J trimming: 1 base; junction bases outside the gene matches: 5. The CDR3 has 19 amino acids. Here the CDR3 DNA reads TGTGCCACCAGCAGAGACGGACTAGCGGGGGAACTGAACACCGGGGAGCTGTTTTTT. Translation: CATSRDGLAGELNTGELFF.

Here the CDR3 reads CASSFPRQGSIGELFF. DNA of the CDR3: TGTGCCAGCAGTTTTCCTCGGCAGGGGTCTATCGGGGAGCTGTTTTTT. This chain connects TRBV12-3 or TRBV12-4 to TRBJ2-2; possible D gene TRBD1, 6 bases. Between the trimmed V and J ends, which lost 3 bases and 7 bases, there was a span of 18 bases. The CDR3 runs to 16 residues.

The sample holds a few counts of this clonotype. The chain uses TRBV6-2 or TRBV6-3 and TRBJ1-5, with 7 positions matching TRBD1. The V and J ends lost 0 bases and 1 base, in that order; junction bases with no gene match: 6. This CDR3 region has 17 residues. Germline values: CDR1 MNHEY, CDR2 SVGEGT. CDR3 bases: TGTGCCAGCAGTTACTCCGAGACAGGGATCAGCAATCAGCCCCAGCATTTT. It yields the protein CASSYSETGISNQPQHF.

The chain combines TRBV29-1 with TRBJ2-7, with 8 bases matching TRBD2. The CDR3 has 14 residues. V lost 6 bases to trimming and J lost 0 bases; unmatched junction nucleotides: 7. Germline CDR1 is SQVTM and CDR2 is ANQGSEA. CDR3 in amino acids: CSVATSGNSYEQYF. CDR3 coding DNA: TGCAGCGTGGCTACTAGCGGCAACTCCTACGAGCAGTACTTC.